These T cell receptor beta chains were read from a single sample in a study of shared clonotypes between healthy human individuals. Sequencing was performed with immunoSEQ multiplex PCR; in TCRdb, only in-frame clones are kept and a portion is missing. The table has roughly 500,000 clones, 96% seen once. Sequencing was carried out using naive CD4+ T cells sorted from blood. These receptors came from a woman aged 30 to 39 in good health. Both conserved end residues are part of each CDR3. Fields, in order: J gene, D gene, V gene, clone size, CDR3 DNA, CDR3 protein. A D gene is named only where the DNA matches it firmly. Clone size is shown for a subset of rows, as once, few, many or a class of expanded clone.

>TRBJ2-5|.|TRBV10-1|.
TGCGCCAGCAGCCGTCGACTACAAGAGACCCAGTACTTC
CASSRRLQETQYF
>TRBJ2-1|.|TRBV6-4|.
TGTGCCAGCAGTGAGGCTTCGAGGGCTAGCTCCTACAATGAGCAGTTCTTC
CASSEASRASSYNEQFF
>TRBJ2-1|.|TRBV6-1|.
TGTGCCAGCGAGTTTAACCGGGGCAGGGGGCAGTTCTTC
CASEFNRGRGQFF
>TRBJ2-7|TRBD1|TRBV10-1|.
TGCGCCAGCAGTGACGATCCGGGACAGGGGCCCTACGAGCAGTACTTC
CASSDDPGQGPYEQYF
>TRBJ2-3|.|TRBV14|.
TGTGCCAGCAGCCGGCAGACAGGAGATACGCAGTATTTT
CASSRQTGDTQYF
>TRBJ2-7|TRBD2|TRBV6-1|.
TGTGCCAGCAGGCCCGGGACTAGCAACTACGAGCAGTACTTC
CASRPGTSNYEQYF
>TRBJ2-1|TRBD2|TRBV2|.
TGTGCCAGCAGTGTCAGTGAGACTAGCGGTTTGCAGTTCTTC
CASSVSETSGLQFF
>TRBJ2-3|TRBD2|TRBV7-2|once
TGTGCCAGCAGCTTAGGACTAGCGGGAGCCACAGATACGCAGTATTTT
CASSLGLAGATDTQYF
>TRBJ2-5|.|TRBV7-6|once
TGTGCCAGCAGCTTAGGGCGTACGGGGGCAAGAGGGACCCAGTACTTC
CASSLGRTGARGTQYF
>TRBJ2-7|TRBD2|TRBV7-2|.
TGTGCCAGCAGCTCTAGACTAGCGGGGACCTACGAGCAGTACTTC
CASSSRLAGTYEQYF
>TRBJ2-1|TRBD2|TRBV15|.
TGTGCCACCAGCAGAGGGACTAGCGGGAGTAGGTACAATGAGCAGTTCTTC
CATSRGTSGSRYNEQFF
>TRBJ1-2|TRBD1|TRBV27|few
TGTGCCAGCAGCGTCGACAGGGGTTATGGCTACACCTTC
CASSVDRGYGYTF
>TRBJ1-2|TRBD1|TRBV19|.
TGTGCCAGTAGTATAGCCGGACAGGGGGAGGAAAGCTACACCTTC
CASSIAGQGEESYTF
>TRBJ2-5|TRBD2|TRBV19|.
TGTGCCAGTAGTATAGTACCTGACTCTAGCGGGAGTCAAGAGACCCAGTACTTC
CASSIVPDSSGSQETQYF
>TRBJ2-3|.|TRBV6-1|.
TGTGCCAGCAGTGAAGGGGCAGGGAAGAGCACAGATACGCAGTATTTT
CASSEGAGKSTDTQYF
>TRBJ2-3|.|TRBV27|.
TGTGCCAGCAGTTTAGGGAGGCCAGATACGCAGTATTTT
CASSLGRPDTQYF
>TRBJ2-7|TRBD2|TRBV5-1|.
TGCGCCAGCAGGCTAGCGGGGGCCTACGAGCAGTACTTC
CASRLAGAYEQYF
>TRBJ2-3|.|TRBV18|.
TGTGCCAGCTCACCACCGGTGGCAGATACGCAGTATTTT
CASSPPVADTQYF
>TRBJ1-1|.|TRBV10-1|.
TGCGCCAGCAGTGAGTCTGGTCGGGGAAGGGCTTTCTTT
CASSESGRGRAFF
>TRBJ1-1|.|TRBV5-1|.
TGCGCCAGCAGCTTGGGCGCGGTGAACACTGAAGCTTTCTTT
CASSLGAVNTEAFF